The text below deals with one T cell receptor (beta chain). The specificity of this receptor is unknown. Base qualities are not provided; no much larger clone lies one nucleotide away. Reading from cysteine to phenylalanine, the CDR3 counts 14 amino acids. Of the read, only the CDR3 DNA is kept; its 42 bases are in frame from base 1. V gives up 5 bases and J gives up 0 bases, and the segment between their germline ends measures 9 bases. CDR1 and CDR2 were assigned from the germline V gene (reference sequence) as WNHNN and SYGVQD. These data are taken from a study of T cell responses to AZD1222 COVID-19 vaccine listed by TCRdb under 2021. General notes on the study: AZD1222 recipients whose second dose came at about 4 weeks and those whose second dose came at about 12 weeks were combined into one group, since spike-specific TCR depth and breadth did not differ between the two schedules. A total of approximately 250 trial participants underwent TCR sequencing, of whom 200 to 220 had received two doses of AZD1222 and around 25 had received two doses of the MenACWY control vaccine. Trial participants were enrolled by age into subgroups of 18-55, 56-69 and 70-plus years, and 148, 28 and 57 TCR-sequenced participants, respectively, were included in these subgroups. Findings and caveats that apply to the study as a whole: No day 14 peak-response samples were available, so repertoires were characterized only after the peak T cell response. CD4 TCRs associated with the vaccine covered the entire spike protein, and the dominant responses were in regions 160-218 and 743-854. Participants were mostly white British, with more females than males. The authors suggested clonal diversity may have been underestimated. After two AZD1222 doses, both the breadth and the depth of spike-specific TCRs were significantly higher than at day 0 and than in MenACWY recipients. Epitopes outside the regions mutated in the B.1.351 and B.1.1.7 variants were reportedly recognized by nearly half of the unique spike-specific TCRs. In the small 56-69-year group, the increase in depth fell short of significance, most likely because of low power. Only five or six AZD1222 recipients were SARS-CoV-2 seropositive at baseline, limiting conclusions about previously exposed vaccinees.

The CDR3 regions of human TCRbeta chains were analyzed by immunosequencing. From the authors' description of their analysis: Repertoire TCRs were checked for matches against a reference library of SARS-CoV-2-specific TCRs that had been generated using the MIRA antigen-specificity platform. Breadth was defined as the fraction of unique TCRs that were SARS-CoV-2-associated, and depth was defined as the fraction of total T cells that were SARS-CoV-2-associated. Using the MIRA data, each spike-specific TCR was assigned both to the spike region to which the TCR was reactive and to a CD4 or CD8 class. Log10-transformed breadth and depth values were compared by one-way ANOVA with Sidak's multiple comparisons tests. TCRdb obtained this table from immuneACCESS and retained in-frame rearrangements with V and J assigned. These tables miss some clones; where compared with another copy, unresolved V genes account for less than half of the shortfall, and the remainder is unexplained. The V and J calls and the clone size are those of that table, but D and trimming were determined from the DNA. In all, the sample holds about 55,000 clones, and around 89% of those were seen once. The leading ten clones occupy under 2% of the sample.

The time point label for this specimen denotes: baseline before first vaccination. The vaccinee samples were drawn from two UK trials, COV001 and COV002, one of which was a single-blind randomized controlled phase 2/3 trial testing AZD1222 (ChAdOx1 nCoV-19) in healthy adults. For TCRbeta chain sequencing, PBMC samples from trial participants were taken at day 0 and at day 28 after the second dose. The source was peripheral blood, collected on day 0 of AZD1222 vaccination. The receptor was derived from an adult in good health. The rearrangement combines TRBV10-1 with TRBJ2-3, with TRBD1 as a weak D call on 6 bases. The nucleotides read TGCGCCAGCAGTCAGGGGTCTAGCACAGATACGCAGTATTTT. This is translated as CASSQGSSTDTQYF.